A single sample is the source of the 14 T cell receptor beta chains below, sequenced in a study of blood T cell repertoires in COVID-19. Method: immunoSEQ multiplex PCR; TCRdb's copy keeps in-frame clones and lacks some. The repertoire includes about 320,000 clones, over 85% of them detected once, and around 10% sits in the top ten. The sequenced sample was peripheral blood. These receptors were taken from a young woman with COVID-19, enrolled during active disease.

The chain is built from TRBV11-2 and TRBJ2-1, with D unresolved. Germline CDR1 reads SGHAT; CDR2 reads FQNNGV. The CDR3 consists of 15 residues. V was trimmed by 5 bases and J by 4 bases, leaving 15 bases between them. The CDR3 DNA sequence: TGTGCCAGCAGCCTAGGCGCGGCCGGTTACAATGAGCAGTTCTTC. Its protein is CASSLGAAGYNEQFF.

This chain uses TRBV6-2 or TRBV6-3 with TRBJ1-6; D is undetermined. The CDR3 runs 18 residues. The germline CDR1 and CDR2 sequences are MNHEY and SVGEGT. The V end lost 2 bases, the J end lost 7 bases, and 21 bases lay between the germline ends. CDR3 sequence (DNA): TGTGCCAGCAGTTACCCCAAGAGCGGCAGCTCGGAAAATTCACCCCTCCACTTT. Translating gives CASSYPKSGSSENSPLHF.

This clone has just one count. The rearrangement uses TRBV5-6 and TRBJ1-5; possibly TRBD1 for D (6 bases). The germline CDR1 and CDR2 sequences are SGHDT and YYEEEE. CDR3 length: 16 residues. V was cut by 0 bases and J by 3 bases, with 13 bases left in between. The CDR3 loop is CASSLGGRGPNQPQHF. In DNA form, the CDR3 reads TGTGCCAGCAGCTTGGGGGGGCGCGGCCCCAATCAGCCCCAGCATTTT.

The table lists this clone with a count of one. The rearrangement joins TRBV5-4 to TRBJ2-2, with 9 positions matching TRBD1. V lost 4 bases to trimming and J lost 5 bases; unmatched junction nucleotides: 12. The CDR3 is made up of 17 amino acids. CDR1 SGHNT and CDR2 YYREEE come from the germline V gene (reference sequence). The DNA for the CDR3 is TGTGCCAGCAGCACAATCCCGGGACAGGGTGGGACCGGGGAGCTGTTTTTT. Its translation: CASSTIPGQGGTGELFF.

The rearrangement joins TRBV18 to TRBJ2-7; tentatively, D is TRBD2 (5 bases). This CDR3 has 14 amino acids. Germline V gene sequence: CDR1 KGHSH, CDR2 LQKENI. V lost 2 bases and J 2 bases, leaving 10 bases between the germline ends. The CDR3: CASSPRWGAYEQYF. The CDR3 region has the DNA TGTGCCAGCTCACCAAGGTGGGGAGCCTACGAGCAGTACTTC.

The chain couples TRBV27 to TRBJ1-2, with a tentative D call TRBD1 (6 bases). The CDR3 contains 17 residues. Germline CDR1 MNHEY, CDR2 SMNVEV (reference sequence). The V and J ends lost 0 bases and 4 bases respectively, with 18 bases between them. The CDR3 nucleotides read TGTGCCAGCAGTTTATCGATTTCTTGGGGGCGCGTCTATGGCTACACCTTC. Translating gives CASSLSISWGRVYGYTF.

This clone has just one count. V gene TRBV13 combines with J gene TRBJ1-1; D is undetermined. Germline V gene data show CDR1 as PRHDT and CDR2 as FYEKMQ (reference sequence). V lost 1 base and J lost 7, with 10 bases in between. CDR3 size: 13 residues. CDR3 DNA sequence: TGTGCCAGCAGCTTAGTAGGTAGAGGTGAAGCTTTCTTT. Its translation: CASSLVGRGEAFF. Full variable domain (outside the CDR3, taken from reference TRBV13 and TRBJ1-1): AAGVIQSPRHLIKEKRETATLKCYPIPRHDTVYWYQQGPGQDPQFLISFYEKMQSDKGSIPDRFSAQQFSDYHSELNMSSLELGDSALYFCASSLVGRGEAFFGQGTRLTVV.

CDR3 in DNA: TGTGCCAGCAGCTTAGATCACAGGGGGCTATACGAGCAGTACTTC. Its translation is CASSLDHRGLYEQYF. The rearrangement joins TRBV11-2 to TRBJ2-7, with 9 bases fitting TRBD1. J was trimmed by 4 bases and V by 0 bases; bases with no gene match: 4. The CDR3 extends over 15 amino acids. The germline V gene has CDR1 SGHAT and CDR2 FQNNGV.

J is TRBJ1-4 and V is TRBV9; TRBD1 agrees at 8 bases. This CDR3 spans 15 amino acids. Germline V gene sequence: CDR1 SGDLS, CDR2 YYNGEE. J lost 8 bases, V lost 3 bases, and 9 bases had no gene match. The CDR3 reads CASSGPGQEEEKLFF. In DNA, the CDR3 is TGTGCCAGCAGCGGACCGGGACAGGAGGAAGAAAAACTGTTTTTT.

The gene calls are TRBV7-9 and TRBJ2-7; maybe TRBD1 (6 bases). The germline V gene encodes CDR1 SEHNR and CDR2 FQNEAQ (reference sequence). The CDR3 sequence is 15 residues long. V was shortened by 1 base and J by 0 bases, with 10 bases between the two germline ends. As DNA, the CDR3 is TGTGCCAGCAGCTTAGTCCAGGGGAGCTCCTACGAGCAGTACTTC. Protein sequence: CASSLVQGSSYEQYF.

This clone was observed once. The CDR3 DNA sequence: TGTGCCAGTAGACCAGGGGGTTGGAGGGACGAAGCTTTCTTT. The encoded protein is CASRPGGWRDEAFF. This chain connects TRBV19 to TRBJ1-1; 7 bases are a match to TRBD1. This CDR3 region has 14 residues. Germline CDR1 is LNHDA and CDR2 is SQIVND (reference sequence). J gave up 8 bases and V 6 bases, and 12 bases lay outside the gene matches.

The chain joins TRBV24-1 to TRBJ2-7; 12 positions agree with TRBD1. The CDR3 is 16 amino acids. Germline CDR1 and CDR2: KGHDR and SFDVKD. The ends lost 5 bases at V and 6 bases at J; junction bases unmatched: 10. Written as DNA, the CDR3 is TGTGCCACCAGTGGCCCCCGGGACAGGGGGCGAGGCGAGCAGTACTTC. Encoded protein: CATSGPRDRGRGEQYF.

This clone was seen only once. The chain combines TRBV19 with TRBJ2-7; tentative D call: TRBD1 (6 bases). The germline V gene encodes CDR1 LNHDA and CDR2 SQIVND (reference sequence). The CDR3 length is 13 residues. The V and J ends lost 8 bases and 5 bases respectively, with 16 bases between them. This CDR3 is CASSHGGANEQYF. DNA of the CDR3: TGTGCCAGTTCCCATGGGGGCGCAAACGAGCAGTACTTC.

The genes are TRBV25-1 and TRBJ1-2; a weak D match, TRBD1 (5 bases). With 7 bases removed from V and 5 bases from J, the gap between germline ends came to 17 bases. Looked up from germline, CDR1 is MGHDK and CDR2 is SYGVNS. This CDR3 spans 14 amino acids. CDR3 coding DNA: TGTGCCAGCAAATCCCCGTTAGGGGATTATGGCTACACCTTC. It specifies CASKSPLGDYGYTF.